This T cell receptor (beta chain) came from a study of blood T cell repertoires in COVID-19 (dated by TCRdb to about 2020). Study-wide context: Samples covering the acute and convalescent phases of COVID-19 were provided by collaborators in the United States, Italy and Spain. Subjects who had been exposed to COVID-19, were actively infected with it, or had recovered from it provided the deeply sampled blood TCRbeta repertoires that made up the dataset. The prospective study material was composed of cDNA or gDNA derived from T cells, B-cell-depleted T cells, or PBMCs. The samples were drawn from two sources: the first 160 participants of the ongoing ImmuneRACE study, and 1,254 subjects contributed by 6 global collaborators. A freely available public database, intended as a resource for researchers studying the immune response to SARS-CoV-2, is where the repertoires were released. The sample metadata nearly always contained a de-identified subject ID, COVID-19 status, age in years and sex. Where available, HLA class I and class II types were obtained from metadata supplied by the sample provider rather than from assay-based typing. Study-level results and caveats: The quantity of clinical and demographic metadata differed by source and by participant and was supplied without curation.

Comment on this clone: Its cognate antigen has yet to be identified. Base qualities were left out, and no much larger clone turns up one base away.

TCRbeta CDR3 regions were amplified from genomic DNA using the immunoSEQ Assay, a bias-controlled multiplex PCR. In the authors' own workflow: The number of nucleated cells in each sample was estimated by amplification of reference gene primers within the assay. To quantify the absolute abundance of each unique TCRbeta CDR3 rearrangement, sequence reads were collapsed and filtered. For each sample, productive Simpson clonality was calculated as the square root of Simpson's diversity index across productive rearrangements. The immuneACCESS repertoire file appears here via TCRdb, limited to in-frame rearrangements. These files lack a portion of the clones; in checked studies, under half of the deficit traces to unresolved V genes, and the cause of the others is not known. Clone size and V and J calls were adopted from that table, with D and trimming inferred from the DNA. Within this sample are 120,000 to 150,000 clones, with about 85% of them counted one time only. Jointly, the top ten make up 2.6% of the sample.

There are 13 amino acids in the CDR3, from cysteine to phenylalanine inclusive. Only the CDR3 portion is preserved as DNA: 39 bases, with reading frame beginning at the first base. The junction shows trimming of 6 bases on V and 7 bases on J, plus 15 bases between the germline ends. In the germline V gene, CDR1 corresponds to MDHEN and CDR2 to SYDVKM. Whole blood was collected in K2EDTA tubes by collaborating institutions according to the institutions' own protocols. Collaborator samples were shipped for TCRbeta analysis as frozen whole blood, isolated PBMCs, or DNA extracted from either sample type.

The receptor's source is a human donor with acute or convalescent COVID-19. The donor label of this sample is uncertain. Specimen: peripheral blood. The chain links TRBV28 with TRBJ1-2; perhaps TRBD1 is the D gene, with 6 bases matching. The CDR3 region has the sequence CASSPDGGRGYTF. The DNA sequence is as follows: TGTGCCAGCAGCCCAGATGGGGGCCGTGGCTACACCTTC.